This T cell receptor (beta chain) emerged from a study of OX40 agonist ivuxolimab in advanced cancers. Study information: Ivuxolimab was delivered to patients intravenously every 2 weeks at doses spanning 0.01 to 10 mg/kg. Treatment received earlier with anti-PD-1, anti-PD-L1 or anti-CTLA-4 agents was allowed, and around 40% had some.

Sequencing was performed with immunoSEQ multiplex PCR; in TCRdb, only in-frame clones are kept and a portion is missing. The sample yields 65,000 to 85,000 clones, approximately 88% seen once. Germline assignment: CDR1 SGHRS and CDR2 YFSETQ. The CDR3 is made up of 15 amino acids. With 0 bases clipped from V and 8 bases from J, the junction kept 9 bases outside the gene matches. Peripheral blood came from all dose cohorts at three timepoints. The genes are TRBV5-1 and TRBJ1-2; 8 nucleotides line up with TRBD1. The receptor comes from an adult with an advanced solid tumor such as melanoma, head and neck, liver or kidney cancer. The starting material was CD4+ or CD8+ T cells sorted from blood, obtained in a trial of the OX40 agonist ivuxolimab. Here the CDR3 DNA reads TGCGCCAGCAGCTTGGCTCCAGACAGGGGTGACGGCTACACCTTC. Translation gives CASSLAPDRGDGYTF.